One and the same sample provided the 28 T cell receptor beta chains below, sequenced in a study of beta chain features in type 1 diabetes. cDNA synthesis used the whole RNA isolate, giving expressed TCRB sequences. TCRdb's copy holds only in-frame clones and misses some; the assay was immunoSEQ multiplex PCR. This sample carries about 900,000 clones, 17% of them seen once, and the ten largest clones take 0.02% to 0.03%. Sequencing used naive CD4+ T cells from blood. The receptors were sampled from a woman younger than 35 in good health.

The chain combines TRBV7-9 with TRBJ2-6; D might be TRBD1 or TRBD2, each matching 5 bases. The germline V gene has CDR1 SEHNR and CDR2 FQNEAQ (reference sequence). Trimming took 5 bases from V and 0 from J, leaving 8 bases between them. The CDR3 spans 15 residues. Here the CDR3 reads CASSQRGSGANVLTF. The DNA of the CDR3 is TGTGCCAGCAGCCAGAGGGGCTCTGGGGCCAACGTCCTGACTTTC.

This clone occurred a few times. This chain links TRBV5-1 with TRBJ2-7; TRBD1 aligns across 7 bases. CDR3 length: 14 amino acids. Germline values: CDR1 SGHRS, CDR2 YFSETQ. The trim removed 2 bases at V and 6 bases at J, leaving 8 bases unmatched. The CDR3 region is CASSLGQVRSEQYF. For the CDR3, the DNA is TGCGCCAGCAGCTTAGGACAGGTTCGTTCCGAGCAGTACTTC.

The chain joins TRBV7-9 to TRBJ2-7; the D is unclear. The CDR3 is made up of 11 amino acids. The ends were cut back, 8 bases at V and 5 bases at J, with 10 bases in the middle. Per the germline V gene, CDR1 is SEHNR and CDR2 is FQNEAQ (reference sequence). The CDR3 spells CASGVLHEQYF. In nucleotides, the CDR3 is TGTGCCAGCGGGGTCCTTCACGAGCAGTACTTC.

CDR3 nucleotide sequence: TGTGCCAGCAGCGACAGGGGAGGTGGAAACACCATATATTTT. This sequence encodes CASSDRGGGNTIYF. This chain links TRBV5-6 with TRBJ1-3; 8 bases map to TRBD1. Germline CDR1 is SGHDT and CDR2 is YYEEEE. There are 14 residues in the CDR3. The trim removed 4 bases at V and 3 bases at J, leaving 3 bases unmatched.

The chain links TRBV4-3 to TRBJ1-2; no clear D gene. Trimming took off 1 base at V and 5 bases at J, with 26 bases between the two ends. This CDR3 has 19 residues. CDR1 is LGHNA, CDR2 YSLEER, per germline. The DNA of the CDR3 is TGCGCCAGCAGCCAAGTCCTAACCCCAACTTGGGGAGATTCATATGGCTACACCTTC. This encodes CASSQVLTPTWGDSYGYTF.

The CDR3 DNA follows: TGTGCCACTCTGACAAGCCTGGGCCCAACCCCGGAGACGAACACCGGGGAGCTGTTTTTT. The encoded protein is CATLTSLGPTPETNTGELFF. This chain uses TRBV15 with TRBJ2-2, with no clear D. The CDR3 runs to 20 residues. V shed 9 bases and J shed 0 bases, with 29 bases lying between them. Looked up from germline, CDR1 is LNHNV and CDR2 is YYDKDF (reference sequence).

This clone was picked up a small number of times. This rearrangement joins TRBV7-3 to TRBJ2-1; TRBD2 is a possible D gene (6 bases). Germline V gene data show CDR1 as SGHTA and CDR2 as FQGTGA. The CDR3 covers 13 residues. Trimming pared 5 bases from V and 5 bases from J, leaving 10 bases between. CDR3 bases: TGTGCCAGCAGCGGGGGGACGCACAATGAGCAGTTCTTC. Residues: CASSGGTHNEQFF.

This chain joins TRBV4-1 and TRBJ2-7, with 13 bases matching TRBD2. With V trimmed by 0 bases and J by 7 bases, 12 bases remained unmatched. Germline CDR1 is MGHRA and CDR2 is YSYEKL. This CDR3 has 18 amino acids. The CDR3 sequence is CASSQDRLAGGPRGEQYF. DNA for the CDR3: TGCGCCAGCAGCCAAGACCGACTAGCGGGAGGCCCCAGGGGAGAGCAGTACTTC.

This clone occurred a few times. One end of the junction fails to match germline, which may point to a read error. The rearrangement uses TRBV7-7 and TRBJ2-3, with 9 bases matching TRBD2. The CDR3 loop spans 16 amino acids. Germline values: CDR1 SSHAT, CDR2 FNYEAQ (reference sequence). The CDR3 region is CASSLGLAGNTDTQYF. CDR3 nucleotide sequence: TGTGCTAGCAGCTTAGGGCTAGCGGGAAACACAGATACGCAGTATTTT. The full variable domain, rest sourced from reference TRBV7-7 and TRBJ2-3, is GAGVSQSPRYKVTKRGQDVTLRCDPISSHATLYWYQQALGQGPEFLTYFNYEAQPDKSGLPSDRFSAERPEGSISTLTIQRTEQRDSAMYRCASSLGLAGNTDTQYFGPGTRLTVL.

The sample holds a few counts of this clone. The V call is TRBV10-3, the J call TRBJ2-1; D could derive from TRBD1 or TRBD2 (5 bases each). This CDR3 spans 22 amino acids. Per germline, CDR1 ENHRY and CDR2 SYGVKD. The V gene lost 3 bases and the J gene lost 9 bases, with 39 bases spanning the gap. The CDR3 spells CAISEILGGQGKPGRSGGEQFF. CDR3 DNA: TGTGCCATCAGTGAAATTTTGGGTGGGCAGGGCAAGCCGGGACGAAGCGGCGGTGAGCAGTTCTTC.

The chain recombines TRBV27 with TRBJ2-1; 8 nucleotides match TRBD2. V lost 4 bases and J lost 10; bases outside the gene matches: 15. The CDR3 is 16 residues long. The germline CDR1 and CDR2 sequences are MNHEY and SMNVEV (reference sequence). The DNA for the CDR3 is TGTGCCAGCAGTTCCCCCCACCGGGAGGGCCCGAGGGAGCAGTTCTTC. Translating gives CASSSPHREGPREQFF.

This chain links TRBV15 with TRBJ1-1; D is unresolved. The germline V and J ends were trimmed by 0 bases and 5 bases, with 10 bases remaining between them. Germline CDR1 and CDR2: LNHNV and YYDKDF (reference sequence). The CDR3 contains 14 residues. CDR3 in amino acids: CATSRDQRVTEAFF. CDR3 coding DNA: TGTGCCACCAGCAGAGATCAGCGGGTGACTGAAGCTTTCTTT.

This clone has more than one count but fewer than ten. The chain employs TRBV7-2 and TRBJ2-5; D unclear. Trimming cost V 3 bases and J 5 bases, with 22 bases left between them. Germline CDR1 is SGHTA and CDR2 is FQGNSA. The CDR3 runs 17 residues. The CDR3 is CASSFQARVVLGETQYF. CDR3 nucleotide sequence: TGTGCCAGCAGCTTTCAGGCCCGCGTCGTTTTGGGGGAGACCCAGTACTTC.

The CDR3 DNA reads as TGTGCCAGCAGCGCCAGGGACAGGGCCCTTGGGGAGCAGTACTTC. Amino acids: CASSARDRALGEQYF. V usage is TRBV4-2 and J usage is TRBJ2-7; TRBD1 matches 9 bases. Germline CDR1 is LGHNA and CDR2 is YNFKEQ. V shed 5 bases and J 7 bases; nucleotides not matched to a gene: 12. This CDR3 spans 15 amino acids.

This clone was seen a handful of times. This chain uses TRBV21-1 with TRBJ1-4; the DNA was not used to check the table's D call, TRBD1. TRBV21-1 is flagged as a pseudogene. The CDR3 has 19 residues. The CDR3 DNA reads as TGTGCCAGCAGCACGACAGGGCTCTTTGTGTTCGTATCTAATGAAAAACTGTTTTTT. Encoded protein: CASSTTGLFVFVSNEKLFF.

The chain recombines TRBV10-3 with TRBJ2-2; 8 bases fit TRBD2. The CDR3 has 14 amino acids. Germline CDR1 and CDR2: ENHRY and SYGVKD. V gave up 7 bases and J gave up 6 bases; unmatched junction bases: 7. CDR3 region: CAIKGTRDAGELFF. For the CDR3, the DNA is TGTGCCATCAAAGGGACTAGGGACGCCGGGGAGCTGTTTTTT.

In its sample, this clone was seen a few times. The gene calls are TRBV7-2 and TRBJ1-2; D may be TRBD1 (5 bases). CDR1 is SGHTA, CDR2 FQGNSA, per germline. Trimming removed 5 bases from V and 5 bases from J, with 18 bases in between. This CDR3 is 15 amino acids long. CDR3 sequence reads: CASSPWTSKSYGYTF. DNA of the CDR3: TGTGCCAGCAGCCCATGGACATCTAAATCTTATGGCTACACCTTC.

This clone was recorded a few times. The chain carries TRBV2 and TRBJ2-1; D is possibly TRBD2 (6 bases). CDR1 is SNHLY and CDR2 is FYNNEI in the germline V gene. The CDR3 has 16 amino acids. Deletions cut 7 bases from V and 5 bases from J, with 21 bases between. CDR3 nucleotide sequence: TGTGCCAGCACCCTGAGGTGGGCTAGCGCGAACAATGAGCAGTTCTTC. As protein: CASTLRWASANNEQFF. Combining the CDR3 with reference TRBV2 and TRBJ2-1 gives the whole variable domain EPEVTQTPSHQVTQMGQEVILRCVPISNHLYFYWYRQILGQKVEFLVSFYNNEISEKSEIFDDQFSVERPDGSNFTLKIRSTKLEDSAMYFCASTLRWASANNEQFFGPGTRLTVL.

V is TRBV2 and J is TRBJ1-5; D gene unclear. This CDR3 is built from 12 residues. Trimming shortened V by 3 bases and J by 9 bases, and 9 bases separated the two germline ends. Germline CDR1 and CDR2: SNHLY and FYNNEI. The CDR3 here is CASSDLLRPQHF. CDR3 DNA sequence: TGTGCCAGCAGTGATTTGCTTCGGCCCCAGCATTTT.

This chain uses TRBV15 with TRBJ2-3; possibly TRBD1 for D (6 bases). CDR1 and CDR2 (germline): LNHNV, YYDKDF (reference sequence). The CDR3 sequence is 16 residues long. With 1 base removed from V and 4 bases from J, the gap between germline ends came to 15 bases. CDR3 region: CATSRGNRVGADTQYF. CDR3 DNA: TGTGCCACCAGCAGAGGCAACAGGGTGGGAGCAGATACGCAGTATTTT.

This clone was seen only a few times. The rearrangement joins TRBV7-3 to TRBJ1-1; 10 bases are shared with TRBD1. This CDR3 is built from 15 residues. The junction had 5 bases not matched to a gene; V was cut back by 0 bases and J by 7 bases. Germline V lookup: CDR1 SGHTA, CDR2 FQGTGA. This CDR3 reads CASSLTWDRGGEAFF. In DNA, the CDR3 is TGTGCCAGCAGCTTAACGTGGGACAGGGGTGGTGAAGCTTTCTTT.

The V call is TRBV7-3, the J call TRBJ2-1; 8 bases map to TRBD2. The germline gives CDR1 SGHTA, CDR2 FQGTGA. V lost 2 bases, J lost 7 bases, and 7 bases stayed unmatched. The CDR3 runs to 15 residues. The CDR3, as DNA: TGTGCCAGCAGCTTACGGGTAGCGGGAACAAATGAGCAGTTCTTC. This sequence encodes CASSLRVAGTNEQFF.

The CDR3 spells CAGDPEQFF. The DNA of the CDR3 is TGTGCCGGGGACCCAGAGCAGTTCTTC. The chain has TRBV18 and TRBJ2-1, with D possibly being TRBD1 or TRBD2 (5 bases each). CDR1 KGHSH and CDR2 LQKENI come from the germline V gene. There are 9 residues in the CDR3. The V end lost 11 bases, the J end lost 10 bases, and 9 bases lay between the germline ends.

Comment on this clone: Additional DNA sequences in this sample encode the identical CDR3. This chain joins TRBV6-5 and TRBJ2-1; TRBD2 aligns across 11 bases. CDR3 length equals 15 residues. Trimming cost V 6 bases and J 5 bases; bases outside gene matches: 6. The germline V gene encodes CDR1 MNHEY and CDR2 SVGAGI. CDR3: CASRPGTSGNNEQFF. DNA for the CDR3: TGTGCCAGCAGACCCGGGACTAGCGGCAACAATGAGCAGTTCTTC.

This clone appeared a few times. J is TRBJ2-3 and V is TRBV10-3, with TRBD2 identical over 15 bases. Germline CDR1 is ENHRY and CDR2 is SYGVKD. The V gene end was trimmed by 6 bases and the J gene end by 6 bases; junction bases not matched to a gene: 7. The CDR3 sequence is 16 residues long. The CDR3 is CAISQGLAGGSDTQYF. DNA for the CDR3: TGTGCCATCAGCCAGGGACTAGCGGGAGGTTCGGATACGCAGTATTTT.

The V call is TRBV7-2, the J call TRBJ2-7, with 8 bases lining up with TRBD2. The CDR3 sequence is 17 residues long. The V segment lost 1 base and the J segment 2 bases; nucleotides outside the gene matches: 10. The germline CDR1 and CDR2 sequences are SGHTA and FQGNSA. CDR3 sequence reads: CASSLVGIGGRPYEQYF. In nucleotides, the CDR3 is TGTGCCAGCAGCTTAGTCGGAATTGGCGGGAGGCCCTACGAGCAGTACTTC. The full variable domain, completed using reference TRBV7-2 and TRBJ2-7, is GAGVSQSPSNKVTEKGKDVELRCDPISGHTALYWYRQSLGQGLEFLIYFQGNSAPDKSGLPSDRFSAERTGGSVSTLTIQRTQQEDSAVYLCASSLVGIGGRPYEQYFGPGTRLTVT.

For the CDR3, the DNA is TGTGCCAGCAGCTGGGGACAGGGAGTAATGTACACCTTC. This encodes CASSWGQGVMYTF. This chain links TRBV28 with TRBJ1-2; 9 bases are a match to TRBD1. This CDR3 is 13 amino acids long. Per germline, CDR1 MDHEN and CDR2 SYDVKM. The V and J ends lost 6 bases and 11 bases, in that order; junction bases with no gene match: 10.

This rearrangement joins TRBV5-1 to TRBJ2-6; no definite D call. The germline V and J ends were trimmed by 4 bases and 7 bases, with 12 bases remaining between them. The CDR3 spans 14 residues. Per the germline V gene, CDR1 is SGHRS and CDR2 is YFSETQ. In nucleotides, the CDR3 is TGCGCCAGCAGCCCTATTCTGGTCGCCAACGTCCTGACTTTC. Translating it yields CASSPILVANVLTF.